The T cell receptor beta chain described here comes from a study of shared clonotypes between healthy human individuals. The CDR3 length is 17 residues. Germline CDR1 reads LGHNA; CDR2 reads YSLEER. Germline trimming cut 2 bases from V and 3 bases from J; bases unmatched to any gene: 5. Clones were sequenced by immunoSEQ multiplex PCR, and TCRdb holds only the in-frame ones, with some missing. Among about 1.5 million clones listed, approximately 98% were seen once. The sequence came from a man aged 30 to 39 in good health. The sequencing sample was made of naive CD4+ T cells sorted from blood. Subset noted: CD45RA+ positively selected. The chain uses TRBV4-3 and TRBJ2-3, with 13 bases aligning to TRBD2. The CDR3 DNA reads as TGCGCCAGCAGCCAATTCGGACTAGCGGGGGCTACAGATACGCAGTATTTT. Residues: CASSQFGLAGATDTQYF.